The sample holds a few counts of the clone carrying this T cell receptor (beta chain). Preparation of the TCRbeta library was carried out with unique molecular identifiers. TCRdb recomputed calls from the PCR reads with MiXCR, one row per CDR3 protein. The data show more than 75,000 distinct CDR3 sequences, 23% seen once. V lost 4 bases and J 7 bases, leaving 19 bases between the germline ends. In germline, CDR1 is MGHRA, CDR2 YSYEKL. This CDR3 comprises 16 residues. The sample originates from a study of T-cell reconstitution after alpha-beta-depleted transplantation in children. The source is a boy aged 2 to 10 with acute lymphoblastic leukemia, due to receive a stem cell transplant. This material consisted of PBMCs, taken before TCRalphabeta/CD19-depleted stem cell transplant. V gene TRBV4-1 combines with J gene TRBJ1-4, with D perhaps matching TRBD1 (6 bases). CDR3 in DNA: TGCGCCAGCAGCCCCCTCCTACAGGGCGCGGTTGAAAAACTGTTTTTT. Amino acids: CASSPLLQGAVEKLFF.